This record covers a single T cell receptor beta chain. What it binds is not known. The deep-level immunoSEQ assay was used. TCRdb keeps only in-frame clones here, not all; method: immunoSEQ multiplex PCR. This sample has approximately 1.5 million clones; approximately 98.5% occur once, and the top ten carry around 0.33%. This sample is part of a study of shared clonotypes between healthy human individuals. Looking at the study overall: Researchers assigned three CD4 naive, three CD4 memory, two CD8 naive and one CD8 memory plate to each donor. Notes on the study in general: In having few donors, the study represented limited genetic and exposure-history diversity. Of the naive CD4 clonotypes, roughly 5.2% were shared across a few donors.

Germline V CDR1 and CDR2: MGHDK, SYGVNS. The germline V and J ends were trimmed by 3 bases and 8 bases, with 13 bases remaining between them. There are 13 residues in the CDR3. The TCR comes from a man in his thirties or forties in good health. The V and J genes are TRBV25-1 and TRBJ1-1; D not resolved. The specimen was naive CD4+ T cells sorted from blood. The subset: CD45RA+ positively selected. Written as DNA, the CDR3 is TGTGCCAGCAGTGATTTCGGGCAAAGGGAAGCTTTCTTT. This translates into CASSDFGQREAFF.